This is a list of T cell receptor beta chains from one sample in a study of T-cell reconstitution after alpha-beta-depleted transplantation in children. Each CDR3 protein is one row after TCRdb ran MiXCR on the PCR reads. Among about 1,000,000 distinct CDR3 sequences listed, about 29% were seen once. This material consisted of PBMCs, mostly from graft donor cells, taken 360 days after TCRalphabeta/CD19-depleted stem cell transplant. The receptors come from a boy under two years old who had a stem cell transplant for SCID, so the T cells may come from the graft donor. Both conserved end residues are part of each CDR3. The D gene is left open where the match is weak. Size is omitted from some rows. Given values are once, few, many or a class for expanded clones.

v_call	d_call	j_call	clone_size	cdr3_aa	cdr3_nt
TRBV4-1	-	TRBJ2-4	few	CASSQGPSWANIQYF	TGCGCCAGCAGCCAAGGGCCCAGTTGGGCCAACATTCAGTACTTC
TRBV5-1	-	TRBJ2-3	-	CASSIQGDTDTQYF	TGCGCCAGCAGCATCCAGGGAGACACAGATACGCAGTATTTT
TRBV20-1	-	TRBJ2-7	once	CSARVRHPYEQYF	TGCAGTGCTAGAGTCCGGCATCCCTACGAGCAGTACTTC
TRBV12-3/TRBV12-4	TRBD1	TRBJ1-2	few	CASRNPLQGEYGYTF	TGTGCCAGCAGAAACCCTCTACAGGGGGAGTATGGCTACACCTTC
TRBV20-1	TRBD2	TRBJ2-5	-	CSVSGGAGETQYF	TGCAGTGTTAGCGGGGGGGCCGGAGAGACCCAGTACTTC
TRBV12-3/TRBV12-4	TRBD2	TRBJ2-3	-	CASSSGLASNTQYF	TGTGCCAGCAGTTCCGGACTAGCTTCAAATACGCAGTATTTT
TRBV12-3/TRBV12-4	TRBD2	TRBJ2-7	few	CASSLGPVAGDYEQYF	TGTGCCAGCAGTTTAGGCCCGGTAGCGGGGGACTACGAGCAGTACTTC
TRBV2	TRBD2	TRBJ2-1	-	CASSELAGGNNEQFF	TGTGCCAGCAGTGAACTAGCGGGGGGCAACAATGAGCAGTTCTTC
TRBV20-1	-	TRBJ2-1	few	CSARKGGSYNEQFF	TGCAGTGCTAGAAAGGGAGGTTCGTACAATGAGCAGTTCTTC
TRBV20-1	-	TRBJ1-5	few	CSARPNLQGRGLPQHF	TGCAGTGCTAGACCGAATTTACAGGGTAGAGGACTGCCCCAGCATTTT
TRBV28	-	TRBJ2-7	-	CASSFLRGVYEQYF	TGTGCCAGCAGTTTCTTAAGGGGGGTCTACGAGCAGTACTTC
TRBV7-9	TRBD2	TRBJ2-7	few	CASSSSSLGGVSYEQYF	TGTGCCAGCAGCTCATCCTCACTTGGGGGGGTCTCCTACGAGCAGTACTTC
TRBV7-2	-	TRBJ1-5	few	CASSLLNYQPQHF	TGTGCCAGCAGCTTACTCAATTATCAGCCCCAGCATTTT
TRBV4-3	TRBD1	TRBJ1-2	-	CASSHRTGGFNYGYTF	TGCGCCAGCAGCCACCGGACAGGGGGTTTTAACTATGGCTACACCTTC
TRBV4-2	-	TRBJ1-1	-	CASSQGDGRTGILSTEAFF	TGTGCCAGCAGCCAAGGGGACGGTCGTACAGGGATTTTGTCCACTGAAGCTTTCTTT
TRBV30	-	TRBJ2-5	-	CAWSFGSQETQYF	TGTGCCTGGAGCTTTGGGAGTCAAGAGACCCAGTACTTC
TRBV7-9	-	TRBJ1-1	few	CASSLVLQRGTEAFF	TGTGCCAGCAGCTTAGTTTTGCAGAGGGGCACTGAAGCTTTCTTT
TRBV4-1	TRBD2	TRBJ2-5	few	CASSQDRGGPFKETQYF	TGCGCCAGCAGCCAAGATCGCGGGGGACCCTTTAAAGAGACCCAGTACTTC
TRBV3-1	-	TRBJ2-5	once	CASSFNRETQYF	TGTGCCAGCAGCTTCAATCGGGAGACCCAGTACTTC
TRBV20-1	TRBD1	TRBJ2-2	few	CSARDRTGESTGELFF	TGCAGTGCTAGAGATCGGACAGGGGAGAGCACCGGGGAGCTGTTTTTT
TRBV20-1	TRBD1	TRBJ1-1	few	CSASRLTGLKLNTEAFF	TGCAGTGCTAGCAGATTGACAGGGCTCAAGCTGAACACTGAAGCTTTCTTT
TRBV5-1	TRBD2	TRBJ2-2	few	CASSKPQLAGAGELFF	TGCGCCAGCAGCAAACCCCAACTAGCGGGGGCCGGGGAGCTGTTTTTT
TRBV20-1	-	TRBJ1-5	-	CSARDPSLSGQHF	TGCAGTGCTAGAGATCCCTCCTTGTCCGGCCAGCATTTT
TRBV20-1	-	TRBJ2-4	-	CSAGPRLAKNIQYF	TGCAGTGCGGGGCCTAGGTTAGCCAAAAACATTCAGTACTTC
TRBV28	-	TRBJ1-2	few	CASSPFGRALYGYTF	TGTGCCAGCAGCCCCTTCGGGCGGGCCCTCTATGGCTACACCTTC
TRBV27	TRBD1	TRBJ1-2	-	CASRPRGRRGYGYTF	TGTGCCAGCAGACCCAGGGGGCGCCGAGGCTATGGCTACACCTTC
TRBV13	-	TRBJ2-7	once	CASSLGTGTHEQYF	TGTGCCAGCAGCTTAGGAACAGGGACCCACGAGCAGTACTTC
TRBV6-6	-	TRBJ1-1	-	CASSQGPAIEAFF	TGTGCCAGCAGCCAGGGACCCGCTATTGAAGCTTTCTTT
TRBV7-7	-	TRBJ2-5	few	CASSRSPRGETQYF	TGTGCCAGCAGCCGAAGCCCTAGGGGTGAGACCCAGTACTTC
TRBV6-1	-	TRBJ2-3	-	CASSRSPRTDTQYF	TGTGCCAGCAGCCGCAGCCCCCGCACAGATACGCAGTATTTT
TRBV5-1	-	TRBJ2-6	-	CASSLVGTAASGANVLTF	TGCGCCAGCAGCTTGGTCGGGACGGCGGCATCAGGGGCCAACGTCCTGACTTTC
TRBV5-1	-	TRBJ2-5	-	CASSLERFQETQYF	TGCGCCAGCAGCTTGGAACGGTTCCAAGAGACCCAGTACTTC
TRBV4-3	-	TRBJ2-2	few	CASTRGVFGVSGAGELFF	TGCGCCAGCACCCGGGGGGTGTTCGGCGTTTCAGGGGCCGGGGAGCTGTTTTTT
TRBV15	TRBD1	TRBJ2-7	many	CATSPGQGGYEQYF	TGTGCCACCAGCCCGGGACAGGGTGGCTACGAGCAGTACTTC
TRBV6-2/TRBV6-3	-	TRBJ2-5	-	CASSSGEPQYF	TGTGCCAGCAGCTCCGGGGAACCCCAGTACTTC
TRBV7-2	-	TRBJ2-1	-	CASSLGPAPGNEQFF	TGTGCCAGCAGCTTAGGGCCGGCGCCAGGGAATGAGCAGTTCTTC
TRBV12-3/TRBV12-4	-	TRBJ2-4	many	CASSLLGAKNIQYF	TGTGCCAGCAGCCTTCTGGGGGCCAAAAACATTCAGTACTTC
TRBV5-6	TRBD2	TRBJ2-1	-	CASSSTSGGAPEQFF	TGTGCCAGCAGCTCGACTAGCGGGGGGGCTCCTGAGCAGTTCTTC
TRBV2	-	TRBJ2-2	-	CASSAFDSMTGELFF	TGTGCCAGCAGTGCGTTCGACAGTATGACCGGGGAGCTGTTTTTT
TRBV4-1	TRBD2	TRBJ2-1	-	CASSRLAQAYNEQFF	TGCGCCAGCTCCCGACTAGCGCAAGCCTACAATGAGCAGTTCTTC
TRBV4-3	-	TRBJ2-7	-	CASSQEWQAYEQYF	TGCGCCAGCAGCCAAGAGTGGCAGGCCTACGAGCAGTACTTC
TRBV2	-	TRBJ1-2	once	CASSEGTAYGYTF	TGTGCCAGCAGTGAAGGGACCGCCTATGGCTACACCTTC
TRBV29-1	-	TRBJ2-1	-	CSVEDEQFF	TGCAGCGTTGAGGATGAGCAGTTCTTC
TRBV5-4	TRBD2	TRBJ2-2	few	CASSTVTSGETNTGELFF	TGTGCCAGCAGCACTGTGACTAGCGGGGAGACGAACACCGGGGAGCTGTTTTTT
TRBV6-5	-	TRBJ2-7	-	CASSYSWQGSSYEQYF	TGTGCCAGCAGTTACTCATGGCAGGGGAGCTCCTACGAGCAGTACTTC
TRBV7-9	-	TRBJ2-5	few	CASTSFERTETQYF	TGTGCCAGCACCTCGTTCGAGCGGACAGAGACCCAGTACTTC
TRBV12-3/TRBV12-4	TRBD1	TRBJ2-1	-	CASSTAAGTGVHEQFF	TGTGCCAGCAGTACCGCTGCCGGGACAGGGGTCCATGAGCAGTTCTTC
TRBV18	-	TRBJ2-1	few	CASSQDRLNNEQFF	TGTGCCAGCTCACAGGACAGACTAAACAATGAGCAGTTCTTC
TRBV6-5	TRBD2	TRBJ2-3	-	CASSFGTSGGNTQYF	TGTGCCAGCAGTTTCGGGACTAGCGGGGGGAATACGCAGTATTTT
TRBV4-2	-	TRBJ2-1	few	CASSQDQGNEQFF	TGTGCCAGCAGCCAAGATCAGGGAAATGAGCAGTTCTTC
TRBV2	-	TRBJ2-5	-	CASSGTSQGPFDETQYF	TGTGCCAGCAGTGGGACTAGTCAGGGGCCATTCGACGAGACCCAGTACTTC
TRBV7-8	-	TRBJ1-6	few	CASSFARTRSPSYNSPLHF	TGTGCCAGCAGCTTTGCCCGGACCAGATCCCCCTCCTATAATTCACCCCTCCACTTT
TRBV5-5	-	TRBJ1-5	-	CASRGDGDTQHF	TGTGCCAGCAGGGGGGACGGAGATACGCAGCATTTT
TRBV12-3/TRBV12-4	-	TRBJ2-1	-	CASSRSQNLYNEQFF	TGTGCCAGCAGTCGTAGCCAGAACCTCTACAATGAGCAGTTCTTC
TRBV20-1	-	TRBJ2-3	few	CSAVGFRWGPDTQYF	TGCAGTGCTGTAGGCTTCCGATGGGGCCCAGATACGCAGTATTTT